Listed below are T cell receptor beta chains from one sample, sequenced in a study of cytomegalovirus exposure and HLA in healthy donors. Profiled with immunoSEQ multiplex PCR; TCRdb holds only in-frame clones, not every one. The data show hundreds of thousands of clones, roughly 80% seen once. The source material was PBMCs. These receptors originate from a woman under 30 in good health and CMV-seronegative. The CDR3 runs from the conserved cysteine through the conserved F or W. A D gene is named only where the DNA matches it firmly. Rows may omit the clone size; those that give it use once, few, many or a size class.

TRBV7-9	-	TRBJ1-1	-	CASSLVAALNTEAFF	TGTGCCAGCAGCTTAGTAGCAGCCCTGAACACTGAAGCTTTCTTT
TRBV4-1	-	TRBJ1-1	-	CASSRGGYTEAFF	TGCGCCAGCAGCCGAGGGGGTTACACTGAAGCTTTCTTT
TRBV2	-	TRBJ1-5	-	CASKGRSRNQPQHF	TGTGCCAGCAAAGGACGGTCGAGAAATCAGCCCCAGCATTTT
TRBV15	-	TRBJ2-3	-	CAAIQGGGSTDTQYF	TGTGCCGCTATACAGGGTGGAGGTAGCACAGATACGCAGTATTTT
TRBV2	-	TRBJ1-2	once	CASRLTGDYGYTF	TGTGCCAGCAGGTTGACAGGTGACTATGGCTACACCTTC
TRBV2	-	TRBJ1-3	-	CASSGGNAGNTIYF	TGTGCCAGCAGTGGAGGGAATGCCGGAAACACCATATATTTT
TRBV10-3	TRBD2	TRBJ2-2	-	CAINGLAGTPSGELFF	TGTGCCATCAACGGGCTAGCGGGGACACCATCCGGGGAGCTGTTTTTT
TRBV5-1	-	TRBJ1-6	few	CASSFGGPGANSPLHF	TGCGCCAGCAGCTTCGGAGGCCCTGGAGCCAATTCACCCCTCCACTTT
TRBV27	TRBD1	TRBJ1-3	-	CASSPGGGIFGNTIYF	TGTGCCAGCAGCCCAGGGGGAGGGATCTTTGGAAACACCATATATTTT
TRBV9	TRBD2	TRBJ2-1	-	CASSLPAWTSGRVIKHEQFF	TGTGCCAGCAGCCTTCCCGCCTGGACTAGCGGGCGGGTGATTAAGCATGAGCAGTTCTTC
TRBV11-2	-	TRBJ1-5	-	CASSSQGRNQPQHF	TGTGCCAGCAGCTCGCAGGGGAGGAATCAGCCCCAGCATTTT
TRBV19	TRBD2	TRBJ2-1	-	CASSPRAPGLAINEQFF	TGTGCCAGTAGTCCGCGCGCTCCGGGACTAGCGATCAATGAGCAGTTCTTC
TRBV30	-	TRBJ2-3	-	CAWMLRATDTQYF	TGTGCCTGGATGTTGCGAGCCACAGATACGCAGTATTTT
TRBV11-2	-	TRBJ2-7	-	CASRLTTGHRSSYEQYF	TGTGCCAGCAGGCTAACGACGGGACACCGGAGCTCCTACGAGCAGTACTTC
TRBV27	TRBD2	TRBJ2-1	-	CASSLTPGGGSEQFF	TGTGCCAGCAGTTTAACTCCCGGCGGCGGGAGTGAGCAGTTCTTC
TRBV2	-	TRBJ1-2	-	CASSTTGYTF	TGTGCCAGCAGTACGACAGGCTACACCTTC
TRBV18	-	TRBJ2-1	-	CASSPRDDEQFF	TGTGCCAGCTCACCACGGGACGACGAGCAGTTCTTC
TRBV5-1	-	TRBJ2-2	-	CASKRADSGTGELFF	TGCGCCAGCAAGAGGGCGGACTCGGGGACCGGGGAGCTGTTTTTT
TRBV5-1	TRBD1	TRBJ1-2	-	CASSSTGVVYGYTF	TGCGCCAGCAGCTCGACAGGGGTCGTCTATGGCTACACCTTC
TRBV10-3	-	TRBJ2-7	-	CAISERGYEQYF	TGTGCCATCAGTGAAAGAGGGTACGAGCAGTACTTC
TRBV25-1	-	TRBJ2-2	few	CASDSGRRGNTGELFF	TGTGCCAGCGACAGCGGACGAAGAGGAAACACCGGGGAGCTGTTTTTT
TRBV9	TRBD2	TRBJ2-7	-	CASSVDSGLAGNSEQYF	TGTGCCAGCAGCGTAGATTCAGGACTAGCGGGGAACAGCGAGCAGTACTTC
TRBV9	TRBD2	TRBJ2-3	-	CASSPSLAGVQDTQYF	TGTGCCAGCAGCCCCTCGTTAGCGGGAGTGCAAGATACGCAGTATTTT
TRBV7-9	-	TRBJ1-2	-	CASSFTRGYGYTF	TGTGCCAGCAGCTTCACACGGGGCTATGGCTACACCTTC
TRBV28	TRBD1	TRBJ2-7	-	CASSPTGTGGYEQYF	TGTGCCAGCAGTCCTACCGGGACAGGGGGGTACGAGCAGTACTTC
TRBV5-1	-	TRBJ1-1	-	CASSLRNMNTEAFF	TGCGCCAGCAGCTTGCGCAACATGAACACTGAAGCTTTCTTT
TRBV5-4	TRBD1	TRBJ1-2	-	CASSTRDSLNYGYTF	TGTGCCAGCAGCACAAGGGACAGCCTAAACTATGGCTACACCTTC
TRBV5-1	TRBD1	TRBJ2-3	-	CASSLDRGGTDTQYF	TGCGCCAGCAGCTTGGACAGGGGGGGCACAGATACGCAGTATTTT
TRBV5-1	TRBD1	TRBJ1-2	-	CASSPEGQGTYTF	TGCGCCAGCAGCCCCGAGGGACAGGGGACCTACACCTTC
TRBV5-4	TRBD1	TRBJ2-7	-	CASSWDRGRRVDEQYF	TGTGCCAGCAGCTGGGACAGGGGGCGTCGGGTTGACGAGCAGTACTTC